The present T cell receptor beta chain was sequenced within a study of cytomegalovirus exposure and HLA in healthy donors. Findings and limits, study-wide: Sequencing likely generated an artifact that appeared as a cluster of highly shared sequence variants.

Both 60 Vbeta primers and 13 Jbeta primers went into the PCR. Clones were read by immunoSEQ multiplex PCR, and TCRdb kept only the in-frame ones, dropping some. Among around 99,000 clones listed, 82% were seen once. Regarding this clone: Its target is unknown.

The CDR3 consists of 16 residues. V lost 0 bases and J lost 10; bases outside the gene matches: 11. Germline CDR1 SGDLS, CDR2 YYNGEE. The V gene is TRBV9, the J gene TRBJ1-4; 8 bases fit TRBD1. Sequenced material: PBMCs. The clonotype was recovered from a man aged 25-45 years in good health and CMV-seropositive. The CDR3 coding sequence is TGTGCCAGCAGCGTAGATGCTGGACAGGGTAGAGTAAAACTGTTTTTT. It yields the protein CASSVDAGQGRVKLFF.